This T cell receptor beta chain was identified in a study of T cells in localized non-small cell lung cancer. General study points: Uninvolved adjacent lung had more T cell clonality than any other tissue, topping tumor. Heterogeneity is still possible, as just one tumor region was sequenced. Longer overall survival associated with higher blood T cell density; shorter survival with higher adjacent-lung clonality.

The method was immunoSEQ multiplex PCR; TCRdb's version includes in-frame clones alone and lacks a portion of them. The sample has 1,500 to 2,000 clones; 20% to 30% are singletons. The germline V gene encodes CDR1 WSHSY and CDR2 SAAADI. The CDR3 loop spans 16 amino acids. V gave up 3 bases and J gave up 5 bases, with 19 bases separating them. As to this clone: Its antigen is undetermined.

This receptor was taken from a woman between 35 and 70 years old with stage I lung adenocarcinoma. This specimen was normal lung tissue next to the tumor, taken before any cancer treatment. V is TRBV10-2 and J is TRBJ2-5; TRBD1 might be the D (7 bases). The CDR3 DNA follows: TGCGCCAGCAGTGATCGGCAGGGGGGCGAGCGGGAGACCCAGTACTTC. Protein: CASSDRQGGERETQYF.